The next 5 T cell receptor beta chains were all read from a single sample in a study of T cell repertoires in ileal Crohn's disease. Assay: immunoSEQ multiplex PCR; the TCRdb copy retains only in-frame clones and omits some. This table holds several thousand clones, over 90% found once. The sample consisted of ileal tissue. Receptors were obtained from an adult with Crohn's disease.

V and J are TRBV6-5 and TRBJ2-1; tentative D call: TRBD2 (5 bases). CDR1 and CDR2 from the germline V gene are MNHEY and SVGAGI. The V gene lost 0 bases and the J gene lost 4 bases, with 10 bases spanning the gap. CDR3 length: 15 residues. The DNA for the CDR3 is TGTGCCAGCAGTTACTCCCGGCTAGCTTACAATGAGCAGTTCTTC. Its protein is CASSYSRLAYNEQFF.

The CDR3 protein is CASRYRLGTDTQYF. The CDR3 DNA reads TGTGCCAGCAGATATAGACTGGGCACAGATACGCAGTATTTT. This sequence joins TRBV27 and TRBJ2-3; D is unresolved. The CDR3 covers 14 residues. The V gene's germline CDR1 is MNHEY and CDR2 SMNVEV (reference sequence). The germline V and J ends were trimmed by 6 bases and 1 base, with 11 bases remaining between them.

V is TRBV19 and J is TRBJ2-7; D gene unclear. Germline-derived CDR1 and CDR2 are LNHDA and SQIVND (reference sequence). This CDR3 comprises 15 residues. Trimming removed 3 bases at V and 0 bases at J, with 12 bases between. The CDR3 reads CASSIYGYNSYEQYF. The CDR3 nucleotides read TGTGCCAGTAGTATCTATGGTTATAACTCCTACGAGCAGTACTTC. Full variable domain (outside the CDR3, taken from reference TRBV19 and TRBJ2-7): DGGITQSPKYLFRKEGQNVTLSCEQNLNHDAMYWYRQDPGQGLRLIYYSQIVNDFQKGDIAEGYSVSREKKESFPLTVTSAQKNPTAFYLCASSIYGYNSYEQYFGPGTRLTVT.

The V gene is TRBV10-2, the J gene TRBJ2-7; D remains ambiguous. Trimming cost V 2 bases and J 2 bases, with 10 bases left between them. Germline values: CDR1 WSHSY, CDR2 SAAADI. The CDR3 loop spans 14 amino acids. This chain's CDR3 is CASSEPEMAYEQYF. The DNA for the CDR3 is TGCGCCAGCAGTGAGCCGGAGATGGCCTACGAGCAGTACTTC.

This clone was seen just once. This rearrangement joins TRBV5-6 to TRBJ2-6, with D perhaps TRBD2 (7 bases). Per germline, CDR1 SGHDT and CDR2 YYEEEE. The germline V and J ends were trimmed by 2 bases and 0 bases, with 12 bases remaining between them. This CDR3 has 17 residues. This CDR3 is CASSFSGGGSGANVLTF. For the CDR3, the DNA is TGTGCCAGCAGCTTTTCGGGGGGCGGCTCTGGGGCCAACGTCCTGACTTTC.